Sequencing of this T cell receptor delta chain was carried out in a study of Vδ1+ human thymocytes. Broader study findings: Around a fifth of thymic delta-chain sequences were Vdelta2, with few Vdelta3, unlike blood Vdelta1+ controls. Thymic TRG and TRD repertoires appeared highly polyclonal. Many TRG clonotypes were shared between donors; TRD repertoires were essentially private.

Alphabeta T cells were depleted, then CD3+ Vdelta1+ Vdelta2- thymocytes were FACS-sorted. Between about 96% and 99.6% of sorted thymocytes were Vdelta1+. This clone was seen more than once but under ten times. Its antigen is undetermined. Extracted RNA was reverse transcribed into cDNA. Pooled V-gene forward primers with one constant-region reverse primer generated the CDR3 amplicons by multiplex PCR. TCRdb re-processed the multiplex PCR reads via CATT. The data hold tens of thousands of delta-chain clones, with around 7.4% observed a single time. The CDR3 runs to 18 residues. V lost 3 bases and J lost 10, with 32 bases in between. CDR1 is GEAIGNYY, CDR2 EKD, per germline.

Sequenced material: Vdelta1+ gamma-delta thymocytes from the thymus. Subset denoted: FACS-sorted CD3+ TCRalphabeta- TCRVdelta1+ TCRVdelta2- thymocytes. The chain links TRDV2 to TRDJ1; the D gene could be TRDD2 or TRDD3 (5 bases each). This receptor was obtained from a child younger than two who had congenital heart surgery. CDR3 residues: CACDFPSECPGRYSVLIF. In DNA form, the CDR3 reads TGTGCCTGTGACTTCCCTTCGGAGTGCCCCGGCAGATACTCGGTACTCATCTTT.